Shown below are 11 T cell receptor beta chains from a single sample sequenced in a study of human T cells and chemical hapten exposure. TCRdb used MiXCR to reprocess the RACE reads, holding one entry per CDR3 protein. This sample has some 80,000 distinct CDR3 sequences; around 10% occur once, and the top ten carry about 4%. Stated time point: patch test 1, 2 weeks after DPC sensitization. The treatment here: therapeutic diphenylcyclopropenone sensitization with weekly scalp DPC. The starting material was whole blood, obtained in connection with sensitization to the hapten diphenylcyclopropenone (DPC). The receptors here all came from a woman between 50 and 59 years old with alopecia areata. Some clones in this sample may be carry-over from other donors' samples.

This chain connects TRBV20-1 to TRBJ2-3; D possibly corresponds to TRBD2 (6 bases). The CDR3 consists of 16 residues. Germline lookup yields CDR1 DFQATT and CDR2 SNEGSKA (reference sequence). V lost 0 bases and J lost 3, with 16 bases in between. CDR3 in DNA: TGCAGTGCTAGAGATGTCATCCGACGGGGGACAGATACGCAGTATTTT. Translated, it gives CSARDVIRRGTDTQYF.

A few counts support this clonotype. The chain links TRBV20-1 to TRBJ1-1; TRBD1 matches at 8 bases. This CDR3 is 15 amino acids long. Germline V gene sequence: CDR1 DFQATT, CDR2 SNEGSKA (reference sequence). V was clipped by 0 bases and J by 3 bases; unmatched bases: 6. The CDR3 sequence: CSARDWTGKDTEAFF. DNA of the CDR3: TGCAGTGCTAGAGATTGGACAGGGAAAGACACTGAAGCTTTCTTT.

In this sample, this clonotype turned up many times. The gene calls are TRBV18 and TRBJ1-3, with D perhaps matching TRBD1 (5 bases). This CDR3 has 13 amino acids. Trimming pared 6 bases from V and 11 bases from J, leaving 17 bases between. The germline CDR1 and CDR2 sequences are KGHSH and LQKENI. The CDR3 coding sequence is TGTGCCAGCTCCCACGGGACCGGCAAACCCATATATTTT. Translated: CASSHGTGKPIYF.

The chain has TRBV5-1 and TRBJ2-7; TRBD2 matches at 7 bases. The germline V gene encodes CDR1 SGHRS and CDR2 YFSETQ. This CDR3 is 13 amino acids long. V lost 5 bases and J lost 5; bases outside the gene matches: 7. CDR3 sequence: CASRHGLVNEQYF. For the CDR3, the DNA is TGCGCCAGCAGACATGGACTAGTGAACGAGCAGTACTTC.

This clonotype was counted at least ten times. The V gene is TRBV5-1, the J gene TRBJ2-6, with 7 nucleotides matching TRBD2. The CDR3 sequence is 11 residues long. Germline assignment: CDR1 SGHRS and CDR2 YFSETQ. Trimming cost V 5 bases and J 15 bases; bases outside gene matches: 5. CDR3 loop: CASRDREALTF. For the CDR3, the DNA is TGCGCCAGCAGGGACCGGGAGGCCCTGACTTTC. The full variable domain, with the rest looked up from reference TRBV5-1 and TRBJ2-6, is KAGVTQTPRYLIKTRGQQVTLSCSPISGHRSVSWYQQTPGQGLQFLFEYFSETQRNKGNFPGRFSGRQFSNSRSEMNVSTLELGDSALYLCASRDREALTFGAGSRLTVL.

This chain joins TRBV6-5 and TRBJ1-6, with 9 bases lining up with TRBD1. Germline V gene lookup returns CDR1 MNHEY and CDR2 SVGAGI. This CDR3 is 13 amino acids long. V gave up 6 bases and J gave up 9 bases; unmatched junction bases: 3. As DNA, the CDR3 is TGTGCCAGCAGAGGACAGGGGTTTTCACCCCTCCACTTT. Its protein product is CASRGQGFSPLHF.

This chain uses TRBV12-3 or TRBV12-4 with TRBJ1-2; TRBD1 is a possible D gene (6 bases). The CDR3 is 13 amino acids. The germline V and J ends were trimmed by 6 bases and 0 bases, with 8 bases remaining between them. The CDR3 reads CASSGTPNYGYTF. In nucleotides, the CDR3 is TGTGCCAGCAGCGGGACACCTAACTATGGCTACACCTTC.

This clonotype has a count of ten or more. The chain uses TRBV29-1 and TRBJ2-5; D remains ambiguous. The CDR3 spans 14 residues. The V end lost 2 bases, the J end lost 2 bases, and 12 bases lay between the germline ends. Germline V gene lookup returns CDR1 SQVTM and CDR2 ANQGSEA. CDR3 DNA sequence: TGCAGCGTTGAATCGGGCAGGAGACAAGAGACCCAGTACTTC. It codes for CSVESGRRQETQYF. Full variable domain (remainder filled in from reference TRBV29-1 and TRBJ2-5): SAVISQKPSRDICQRGTSLTIQCQVDSQVTMMFWYRQQPGQSLTLIATANQGSEATYESGFVIDKFPISRPNLTFSTLTVSNMSPEDSSIYLCSVESGRRQETQYFGPGTRLLVL.

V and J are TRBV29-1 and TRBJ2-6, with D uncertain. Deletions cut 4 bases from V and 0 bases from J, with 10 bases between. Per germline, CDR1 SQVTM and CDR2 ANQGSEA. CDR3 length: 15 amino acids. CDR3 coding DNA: TGCAGCGTTGCACGACCCTTCTCTGGGGCCAACGTCCTGACTTTC. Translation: CSVARPFSGANVLTF. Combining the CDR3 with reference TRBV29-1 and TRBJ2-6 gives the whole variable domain SAVISQKPSRDICQRGTSLTIQCQVDSQVTMMFWYRQQPGQSLTLIATANQGSEATYESGFVIDKFPISRPNLTFSTLTVSNMSPEDSSIYLCSVARPFSGANVLTFGAGSRLTVL.

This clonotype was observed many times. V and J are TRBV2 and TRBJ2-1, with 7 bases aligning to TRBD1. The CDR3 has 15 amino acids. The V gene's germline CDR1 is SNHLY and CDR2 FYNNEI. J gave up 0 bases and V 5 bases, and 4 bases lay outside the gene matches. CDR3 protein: CASSSRGSSYNEQFF. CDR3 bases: TGTGCCAGCAGTTCCAGGGGGAGCTCCTACAATGAGCAGTTCTTC.

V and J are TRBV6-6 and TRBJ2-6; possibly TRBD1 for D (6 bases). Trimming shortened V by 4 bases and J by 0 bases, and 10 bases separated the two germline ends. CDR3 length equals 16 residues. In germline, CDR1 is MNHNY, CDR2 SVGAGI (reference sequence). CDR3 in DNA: TGTGCCAGCAGTTCAAACAGGGTCTCTGGGGCCAACGTCCTGACTTTC. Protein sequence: CASSSNRVSGANVLTF.